This T cell receptor beta chain was sequenced for a study of shared clonotypes between healthy human individuals. Turning to the study itself: Donors had three CD4 naive, three CD4 memory, two CD8 naive and one CD8 memory plate apiece.

Generated by immunoSEQ multiplex PCR, the TCRdb table keeps only in-frame clones and is missing some. The data hold approximately 530,000 clones, with 90% to 97% observed a single time. Trimming took off 0 bases at V and 9 bases at J, with 3 bases between the two ends. This CDR3 spans 11 amino acids. The germline V gene encodes CDR1 SGHAT and CDR2 FQDESV (reference sequence). Nashville, Tennessee was home to all donors, each a Caucasian adult. The receptor was isolated from a woman in her twenties or thirties in good health. The chain couples TRBV11-1 to TRBJ2-1; D gene unclear. Source material: naive CD4+ T cells sorted from blood. Sample subset: CD45RA+ positively selected. For the CDR3, the DNA is TGTGCCAGCAGCTTAGCGGCTGAGCAGTTCTTC. Amino acid sequence: CASSLAAEQFF.